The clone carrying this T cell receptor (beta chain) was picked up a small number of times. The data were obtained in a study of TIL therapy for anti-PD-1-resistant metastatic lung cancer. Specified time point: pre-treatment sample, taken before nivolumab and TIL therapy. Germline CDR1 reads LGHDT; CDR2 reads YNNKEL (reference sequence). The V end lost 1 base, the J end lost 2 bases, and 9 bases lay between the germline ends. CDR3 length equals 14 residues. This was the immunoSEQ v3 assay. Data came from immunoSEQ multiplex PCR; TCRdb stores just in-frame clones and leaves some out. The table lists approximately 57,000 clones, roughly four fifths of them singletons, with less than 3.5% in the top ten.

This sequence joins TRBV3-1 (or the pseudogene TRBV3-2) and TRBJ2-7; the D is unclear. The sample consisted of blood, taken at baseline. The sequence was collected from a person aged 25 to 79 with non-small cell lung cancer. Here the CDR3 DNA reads TGTGCCAGCAGCCAAGTAGAAACGACCTACGAGCAGTACTTC. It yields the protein CASSQVETTYEQYF.